In this sample, the clone carrying this T cell receptor beta chain turned up once. The sample is drawn from a study of CD8 T cells in Susac syndrome. The authors reverse transcribed roughly 0.5 to 1 ug RNA with random hexamers. Each CDR3 protein is one row after TCRdb ran MiXCR on the immunoSEQ multiplex PCR reads. Among 200,000 to 250,000 distinct CDR3 sequences listed, around 95% were seen once. V shed 4 bases and J shed 5 bases, with 15 bases lying between them. Germline V CDR1 and CDR2: LGHNA, YNFKEQ. This CDR3 comprises 15 residues. The sample comprised CD4+ T cells from PBMCs. The V gene is TRBV4-2, the J gene TRBJ2-1, with a weak D call TRBD2 (6 bases). The receptor was derived from a human donor with multiple sclerosis. The CDR3 is CASSPGDSRNNEQFF. The CDR3 coding sequence is TGTGCCAGCAGCCCGGGGGACTCCCGCAACAATGAGCAGTTCTTC.